The 25 T cell receptor beta chains given below trace back to one sample, sequenced in a study of prognosis after radiotherapy for stage I lung cancer (dated by TCRdb to the early 2020s). This sample was sequenced with an Illumina HiSeq 3000. Two rounds of multiplex PCR were used to amplify the TCR beta CDR3 region from genomic DNA. In the first PCR round, primers specific to each TRBV and TRBJ gene were used, and the primer sequences were filed in Chinese patent CN105087789A. Starting from the raw public reads, TCRdb applied fastp trimming at Q25, assembled clones with MiXCR and retained in-frame beta chains. Each entry is one CDR3 protein sequence, shown with its most common DNA and genes. This sample has around 11,000 distinct CDR3 sequences in its table, and roughly 56% of those were observed once. The top ten constitute roughly 7.3% of the sample. This specimen consisted of PBMCs, obtained before or after stereotactic body radiation therapy (not recorded which). Source of these receptors: a donor over 45 with non-small cell lung cancer.

Regarding this clonotype: One junction end does not reproduce the germline sequence, and a read error may be involved. The V gene is TRBV20-1, the J gene TRBJ2-7; D ambiguous. The V gene's germline CDR1 is DFQATT and CDR2 SNEGSKA (reference sequence). The CDR3 is 15 residues long. CDR3 bases: TGCAGTGCTAGGCCCGGAAAGGGAAACGTAGGGCGGCAGTATTTC. Its translation is CSARPGKGNVGRQYF.

To note about this clonotype: A junction boundary mismatches the germline segment, possibly from a read error. V gene TRBV15 combines with J gene TRBJ2-2; D possibly uses TRBD1 or TRBD2 (5 bases each). The length of the CDR3 is 14 residues. In germline, CDR1 is LNHNV, CDR2 YYDKDF (reference sequence). The DNA of the CDR3 is TGTGCCACCAGCGAACATGGGGACGCCGGGGAGCTATTTTTT. Residues: CATSEHGDAGELFF.

The rearrangement links TRBV20-1 to TRBJ2-2, with unresolved D. Trimming removed 0 bases from V and 7 bases from J, with 18 bases in between. CDR1 is DFQATT and CDR2 is SNEGSKA in the germline V gene (reference sequence). The CDR3 has 16 amino acids. CDR3 DNA sequence: TGCAGTGCTAGAGATGTTATTGGGCAAGGCAACGGGGAGCTGTTTTTT. Translated, it gives CSARDVIGQGNGELFF.

This clonotype is labeled medium-sized. The chain recombines TRBV14 with TRBJ2-2; D is unclear. Germline loops: CDR1 SGHDN, CDR2 FVKESK. This CDR3 comprises 14 residues. V shed 2 bases and J shed 5 bases, with 9 bases lying between them. CDR3 sequence reads: CASSQTVWTGELFF. The CDR3 DNA reads TGTGCCAGCAGCCAAACCGTGTGGACCGGGGAGCTGTTTTTT.

In this sample, this clonotype turned up many times. The V gene is TRBV6-2 or TRBV6-3, the J gene TRBJ2-4; tentatively, D is TRBD2 (5 bases). The germline gives CDR1 MNHEY, CDR2 SVGEGT. V lost 4 bases, J lost 7 bases, and 11 bases lay in between. The length of the CDR3 is 13 residues. CDR3 nucleotide sequence: TGTGCCAGCAGTTTCGGACTGTGGAACATTCAGTACTTC. Translated, it gives CASSFGLWNIQYF.

The chain is built from TRBV6-1 and TRBJ2-7, with 8 bases fitting TRBD2. CDR1 is MNHNS and CDR2 is SASEGT in the germline V gene. V lost 2 bases, J lost 1 base, and 4 bases stayed unmatched. The CDR3 spans 15 residues. The CDR3 DNA reads as TGTGCCAGCAGTGAAAGTCCTAGCGGGTCCTACGAGCAGTACTTC. Translating gives CASSESPSGSYEQYF.

Details on this clonotype: At one end, the junction sequence differs from germline, possibly due to a read error. The chain recombines TRBV27 with TRBJ1-4; the D is unclear. Germline CDR1 MNHEY, CDR2 SMNVEV (reference sequence). The CDR3 is made up of 13 amino acids. This CDR3 reads CASNRVVNEKLFF. The CDR3 DNA reads TGTGCCAGCAATCGCGTGGTTAATGAAAAACTTTTTTTT.

This clonotype was seen ten or more times. The chain recombines TRBV5-4 with TRBJ2-1; 11 nucleotides match TRBD2. V shed 0 bases and J 12 bases; nucleotides not matched to a gene: 8. The length of the CDR3 is 15 residues. The germline CDR1 and CDR2 sequences are SGHNT and YYREEE (reference sequence). CDR3 loop: CASSLVLAGGERQFF. CDR3 DNA: TGTGCCAGCAGCTTGGTTTTAGCGGGGGGGGAGAGGCAGTTCTTC.

V is TRBV20-1 and J is TRBJ2-7; 8 bases line up with TRBD2. Per germline, CDR1 DFQATT and CDR2 SNEGSKA (reference sequence). There are 16 residues in the CDR3. J gave up 0 bases and V 0 bases, and 7 bases lay outside the gene matches. CDR3 residues: CSARDVAGGDSYEQYF. The CDR3 coding sequence is TGCAGTGCTAGAGATGTTGCCGGGGGGGACTCCTACGAGCAGTACTTC.

By its share, this clonotype is medium-sized. For the CDR3, the DNA is TGTGCCAGCAGCTTAGATCCGACGCGGGGGGGGAATGAGCAGTTCTTC. This codes for CASSLDPTRGGNEQFF. This chain links TRBV11-3 with TRBJ2-1; 9 positions match TRBD2. Trimming cost V 0 bases and J 7 bases; bases outside gene matches: 7. CDR3 length equals 16 residues. The germline V gene encodes CDR1 SGHNT and CDR2 YENEEA.

The chain combines TRBV6-2 or TRBV6-3 with TRBJ2-1; TRBD2 matches 9 bases. V lost 6 bases, J lost 7 bases, and 10 bases stayed unmatched. This CDR3 region has 15 residues. CDR1 MNHEY and CDR2 SVGEGT come from the germline V gene. The CDR3 protein is CASRLGLANTNEQFF. The DNA for the CDR3 is TGTGCCAGCAGATTGGGACTAGCCAACACGAATGAGCAGTTCTTC.

This clonotype is medium-sized. The rearrangement uses TRBV27 and TRBJ1-2; 8 bases map to TRBD1. Per the germline V gene, CDR1 is MNHEY and CDR2 is SMNVEV (reference sequence). The CDR3 has 14 residues. The trim removed 5 bases at V and 3 bases at J, leaving 5 bases unmatched. This chain's CDR3 is CASSPTGGHYGYTF. Written as DNA, the CDR3 is TGTGCCAGCAGTCCAACAGGGGGGCACTATGGCTACACCTTC.

The gene calls are TRBV24-1 and TRBJ2-5, with D possibly being TRBD1 or TRBD2 (6 bases each). Trimming cost V 11 bases and J 5 bases, with 17 bases left between them. This CDR3 spans 13 amino acids. Germline values: CDR1 KGHDR, CDR2 SFDVKD. CDR3 sequence (DNA): TGTGCCAACCTAGGGGGAGGACCCGAGACCCAGTACTTC. This encodes CANLGGGPETQYF.

This clonotype is judged medium-sized. The genes are TRBV7-6 and TRBJ2-1; D not certain. The V gene's germline CDR1 is SGHVS and CDR2 FNYEAQ. Trimming cost V 5 bases and J 5 bases, with 13 bases left between them. The CDR3 is made up of 14 amino acids. In DNA form, the CDR3 reads TGTGCCAGCAGCGGCCTGGGTTACAACAATGAGCAGTTCTTC. As protein: CASSGLGYNNEQFF. Full variable domain (missing parts from reference TRBV7-6 and TRBJ2-1): GAGVSQSPRYKVTKRGQDVALRCDPISGHVSLYWYRQALGQGPEFLTYFNYEAQQDKSGLPNDRFSAERPEGSISTLTIQRTEQRDSAMYRCASSGLGYNNEQFFGPGTRLTVL.

This clonotype was detected a few times. A far larger clone is only one base removed, so a read error is likely. The chain uses TRBV6-5 and TRBJ1-2; D unresolved. Trimming removed 2 bases from V and 5 bases from J, with 9 bases in between. The CDR3 spans 13 residues. The germline CDR1 and CDR2 sequences are MNHEY and SVGAGI. The CDR3 nucleotides read TGTGCCAGCAGTTACCCCGGACGGTATGGCTACACCTTC. It yields the protein CASSYPGRYGYTF.

This clonotype qualifies as medium-sized. This chain joins TRBV20-1 and TRBJ1-6; no firm D call. CDR3 length equals 15 residues. Germline CDR1 reads DFQATT; CDR2 reads SNEGSKA (reference sequence). V was trimmed by 3 bases and J by 5 bases, leaving 14 bases between them. The CDR3 reads CSASTWGRDNSPLHF. The CDR3 coding sequence is TGCAGTGCTAGTACGTGGGGTAGGGATAATTCACCCCTCCACTTT.

In nucleotides, the CDR3 is TGTGCCAGCAGCGGCCGACAGGGTGCGGTCCGCACTGAAGCTTTCTTT. Translated, it gives CASSGRQGAVRTEAFF. The chain is built from TRBV7-2 and TRBJ1-1; 7 bases map to TRBD1. V trimming: 5 bases; J trimming: 4 bases; junction bases outside the gene matches: 13. In germline, CDR1 is SGHTA, CDR2 FQGNSA. This CDR3 comprises 16 residues.

V and J are TRBV7-3 and TRBJ2-1, with D possibly being TRBD2 (5 bases). Trimming removed 1 base at V and 6 bases at J, with 16 bases between. Looked up from germline, CDR1 is SGHTA and CDR2 is FQGTGA. The CDR3 length is 16 residues. The CDR3 DNA sequence: TGTGCCAGCAGCTTAATCGCGAGAGCGGCCTCCAATGAGCAGTTCTTC. Its translation: CASSLIARAASNEQFF. Complete variable domain (other parts from reference TRBV7-3 and TRBJ2-1): GAGVSQTPSNKVTEKGKYVELRCDPISGHTALYWYRQSLGQGPEFLIYFQGTGAADDSGLPNDRFFAVRPEGSVSTLKIQRTERGDSAVYLCASSLIARAASNEQFFGPGTRLTVL.

Note on this clonotype: Relative to the germline gene, one junction end is altered; a read error may explain this. V is TRBV7-2 and J is TRBJ1-5; D is undetermined. This CDR3 has 18 amino acids. Germline CDR1 reads SGHTA; CDR2 reads FQGNSA. CDR3 residues: CASSLALVDWDSNQPKHF. The CDR3 DNA reads TGTGCCAGCAGCTTAGCGCTCGTGGACTGGGATAGCAATCAGCCCAAGCACTTT.

V usage is TRBV20-1 and J usage is TRBJ2-7, with 11 bases identical to TRBD2. Germline V CDR1 and CDR2: DFQATT, SNEGSKA (reference sequence). V was pared by 3 bases and J by 5 bases, with 6 bases of the junction left unmatched. The CDR3 extends over 14 amino acids. The CDR3 region is CSASSTSGGNEQYF. The DNA for the CDR3 is TGCAGTGCTAGTTCAACTAGCGGGGGTAACGAGCAGTACTTC.

This chain connects TRBV20-1 to TRBJ2-7, with a tentative D call TRBD2 (6 bases). Trimming took 0 bases from V and 7 from J, leaving 16 bases between them. Germline CDR1 reads DFQATT; CDR2 reads SNEGSKA (reference sequence). The CDR3 runs to 14 residues. CDR3 protein: CSARDSSWRGEQYF. In DNA form, the CDR3 reads TGCAGTGCTAGAGATTCCTCATGGCGGGGAGAGCAGTACTTC.

Concerning this clonotype: A read error may produce the germline difference seen at one junction end. The V call is TRBV7-9, the J call TRBJ2-7; D is uncertain. The CDR3 totals 12 residues. Germline CDR1 is SEHNR and CDR2 is FQNEAQ (reference sequence). The CDR3 reads CASIWITYEQYF. The CDR3 bases are TGTGCTAGCATCTGGATAACCTACGAGCAGTACTTC.

The chain couples TRBV28 to TRBJ2-1, with D possibly being TRBD2 (7 bases). CDR1 and CDR2 (germline): MDHEN, SYDVKM. The CDR3 length is 15 residues. V lost 8 bases and J 7 bases, leaving 21 bases between the germline ends. The CDR3 sequence is CASGRGGPAGNEQFF. The CDR3 DNA reads as TGTGCCAGCGGGAGGGGGGGACCAGCGGGAAATGAGCAGTTCTTC.

In this sample, this clonotype is medium-sized. V usage is TRBV5-1 and J usage is TRBJ2-4; the match to TRBD1 covers 8 bases. Losses at the gene ends were 0 bases for V and 0 bases for J; bases not matched to a gene: 5. The V gene's germline CDR1 is SGHRS and CDR2 YFSETQ. CDR3 length: 17 residues. The DNA of the CDR3 is TGCGCCAGCAGCTTGGCCGGGACAGGTCTAGCCAAAAACATTCAGTACTTC. Translated: CASSLAGTGLAKNIQYF.

By frequency in the sample, this clonotype is medium-sized. This sequence joins TRBV4-1 and TRBJ2-5; 9 bases fit TRBD1. Germline CDR1 reads MGHRA; CDR2 reads YSYEKL. CDR3 size: 15 residues. J was trimmed by 5 bases and V by 5 bases; bases with no gene match: 9. CDR3 sequence reads: CASSFSGTGSETQYF. The CDR3 DNA reads TGCGCCAGCAGCTTCTCAGGGACAGGGTCCGAGACCCAGTACTTC.